This TCR beta chain derives from a study of blood T cell repertoires in COVID-19. Study-level background: Acute-phase and convalescent COVID-19 samples originated in the United States, Italy and Spain.

This clone came up a few times. The CDR3 is 12 residues long. Trimming stripped 4 bases from V and 0 bases from J, with 4 bases between. Germline lookup yields CDR1 SGHNT and CDR2 YYREEE (reference sequence). Per the authors' pipeline: It was from reference gene primer amplification that nucleated cell counts were estimated. Generated by immunoSEQ multiplex PCR, the TCRdb table keeps only in-frame clones and is missing some. V, J and clone size reflect that table, while D and trimming were determined from the DNA. The sample has under 250,000 clones, 80% to 85% seen once. The TCR originated in a woman aged 55-70 years with acute or convalescent COVID-19. The V call is TRBV5-4, the J call TRBJ1-1; D remains unclear. The sequencing sample was made of peripheral blood. The CDR3 coding sequence is TGTGCCAGCAGCCCTTTGAACACTGAAGCTTTCTTT. Translating it yields CASSPLNTEAFF.